One sample yielded the 2 T cell receptor beta chains listed below, sequenced in a study of T cell repertoires in cytomegalovirus infection. Each CDR3 protein is one row after TCRdb ran MiXCR on the reads. The data hold 150,000 to 200,000 distinct CDR3 sequences, with around an eighth observed a single time. Sequencing was carried out using PBMCs. These TCRs come from a human donor in good health (CMV status not recorded). Some clones in this sample may be carry-over from other donors' samples.

The sample holds many counts of this clonotype. The gene calls are TRBV7-2 and TRBJ2-7; D may be TRBD2 (6 bases). From germline, CDR1 is SGHTA and CDR2 FQGNSA. V lost 5 bases and J 2 bases, leaving 16 bases between the germline ends. The CDR3 has 15 amino acids. In nucleotides, the CDR3 is TGTGCCAGCAGCCCCCCGAGGAGGGGAGCCTACGAGCAGTACTTC. Translation: CASSPPRRGAYEQYF.

This clonotype showed up many times. The chain couples TRBV5-1 to TRBJ1-1, with TRBD1 as a possible D gene (6 bases). CDR3 length: 18 amino acids. Germline V CDR1 and CDR2: SGHRS, YFSETQ. The V and J ends lost 1 base and 0 bases respectively, with 19 bases between them. The CDR3 region has the DNA TGCGCCAGCAGCTTGTCATGGGGGGCCCCAACCATGAACACTGAAGCTTTCTTT. Residues: CASSLSWGAPTMNTEAFF.